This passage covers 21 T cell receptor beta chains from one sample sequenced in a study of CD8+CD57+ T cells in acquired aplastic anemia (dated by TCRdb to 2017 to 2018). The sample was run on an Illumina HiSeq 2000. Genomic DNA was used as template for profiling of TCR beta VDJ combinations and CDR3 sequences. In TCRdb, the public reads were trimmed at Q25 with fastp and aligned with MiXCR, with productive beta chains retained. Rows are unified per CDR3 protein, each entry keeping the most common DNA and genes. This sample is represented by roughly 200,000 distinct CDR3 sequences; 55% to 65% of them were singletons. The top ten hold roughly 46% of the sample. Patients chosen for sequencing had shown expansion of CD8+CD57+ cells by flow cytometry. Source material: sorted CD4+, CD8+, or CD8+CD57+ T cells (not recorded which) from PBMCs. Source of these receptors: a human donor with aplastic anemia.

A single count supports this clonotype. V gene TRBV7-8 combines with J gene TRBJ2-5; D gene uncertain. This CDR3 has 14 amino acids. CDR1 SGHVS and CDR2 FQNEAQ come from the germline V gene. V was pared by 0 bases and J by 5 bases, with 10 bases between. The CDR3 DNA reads TGTGCCAGCAGCTTAGCCAAGCTCCTGGAGACCCAGTACTTC. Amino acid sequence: CASSLAKLLETQYF.

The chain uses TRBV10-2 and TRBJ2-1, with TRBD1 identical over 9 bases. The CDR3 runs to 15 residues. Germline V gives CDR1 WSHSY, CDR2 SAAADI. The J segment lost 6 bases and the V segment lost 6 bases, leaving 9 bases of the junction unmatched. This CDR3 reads CASRTGTGQGNEQFF. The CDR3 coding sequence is TGCGCCAGCAGAACCGGGACAGGGCAAGGCAATGAGCAGTTCTTC.

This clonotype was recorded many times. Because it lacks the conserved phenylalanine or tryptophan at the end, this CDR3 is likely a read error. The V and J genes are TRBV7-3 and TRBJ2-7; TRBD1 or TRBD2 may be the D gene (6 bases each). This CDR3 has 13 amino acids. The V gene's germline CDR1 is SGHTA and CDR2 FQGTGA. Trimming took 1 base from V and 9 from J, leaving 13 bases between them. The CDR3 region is CASSLRRGARQYL. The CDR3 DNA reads TGTGCCAGCAGCTTAAGAAGGGGGGCTCGGCAGTACCTC.

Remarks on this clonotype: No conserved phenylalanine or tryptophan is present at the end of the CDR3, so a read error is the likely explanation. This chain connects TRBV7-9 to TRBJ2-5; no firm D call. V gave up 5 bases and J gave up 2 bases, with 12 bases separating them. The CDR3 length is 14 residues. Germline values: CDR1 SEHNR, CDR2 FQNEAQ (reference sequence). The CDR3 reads CASSRSVVQETQYL. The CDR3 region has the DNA TGTGCCAGCAGCCGGTCGGTAGTACAAGAGACCCAGTACCTC.

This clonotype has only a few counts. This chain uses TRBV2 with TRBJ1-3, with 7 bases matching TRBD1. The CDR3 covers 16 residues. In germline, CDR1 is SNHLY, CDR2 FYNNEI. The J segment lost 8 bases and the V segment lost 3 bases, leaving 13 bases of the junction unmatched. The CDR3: CASSETGIRNRDTIYF. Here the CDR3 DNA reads TGTGCCAGCAGTGAGACAGGGATACGGAATCGAGACACCATATATTTT.

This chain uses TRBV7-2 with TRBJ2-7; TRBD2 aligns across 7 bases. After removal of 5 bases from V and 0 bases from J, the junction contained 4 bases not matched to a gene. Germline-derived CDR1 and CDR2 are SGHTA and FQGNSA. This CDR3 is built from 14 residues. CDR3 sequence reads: CASSPWTSSYEQYF. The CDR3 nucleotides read TGTGCCAGCAGCCCCTGGACTAGCTCCTACGAGCAGTACTTC.

CDR3 loop: CASSSPSGGNEQYF. DNA of the CDR3: TGTGCCAGCAGCTCCCCATCAGGGGGGAACGAGCAGTACTTC. The chain joins TRBV7-8 to TRBJ2-7, with D perhaps TRBD1 (7 bases). Germline-derived CDR1 and CDR2 are SGHVS and FQNEAQ. The CDR3 has 14 amino acids. V lost 4 bases to trimming and J lost 5 bases, with 15 bases between them.

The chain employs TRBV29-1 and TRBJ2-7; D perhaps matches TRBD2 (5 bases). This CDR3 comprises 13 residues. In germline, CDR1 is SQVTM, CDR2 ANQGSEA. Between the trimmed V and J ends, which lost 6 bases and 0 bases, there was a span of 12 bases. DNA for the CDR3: TGCAGCGTCAAGGACTCCAGCTCCTACGAGCAGTACTTC. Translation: CSVKDSSSYEQYF.

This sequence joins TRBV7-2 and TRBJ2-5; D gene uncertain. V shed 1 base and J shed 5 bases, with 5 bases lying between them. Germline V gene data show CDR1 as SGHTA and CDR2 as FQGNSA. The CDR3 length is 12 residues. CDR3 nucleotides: TGTGCCAGCAGCTTAGTATTGGAGACCCAGTACTTC. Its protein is CASSLVLETQYF.

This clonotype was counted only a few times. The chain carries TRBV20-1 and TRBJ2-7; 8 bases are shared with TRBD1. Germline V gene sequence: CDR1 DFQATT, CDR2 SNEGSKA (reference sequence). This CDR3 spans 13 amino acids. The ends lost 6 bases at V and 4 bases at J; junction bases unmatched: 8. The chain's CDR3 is CSARTGHRYEQYF. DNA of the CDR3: TGCAGTGCGAGGACAGGGCACAGATACGAGCAGTACTTC.

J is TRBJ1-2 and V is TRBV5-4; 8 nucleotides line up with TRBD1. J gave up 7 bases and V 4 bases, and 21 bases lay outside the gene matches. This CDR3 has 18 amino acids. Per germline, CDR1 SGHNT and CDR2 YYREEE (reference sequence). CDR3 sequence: CASSPWGGTQGAERGYTF. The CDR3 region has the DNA TGTGCCAGCAGCCCCTGGGGAGGGACTCAGGGGGCCGAACGTGGCTACACCTTC.

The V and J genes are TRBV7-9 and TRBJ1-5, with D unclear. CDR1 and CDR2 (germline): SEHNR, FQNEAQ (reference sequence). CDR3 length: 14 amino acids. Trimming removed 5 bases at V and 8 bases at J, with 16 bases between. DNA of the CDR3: TGTGCCAGCAGCATCGGCGGTTATGGAGAGCCCCAGCATTTT. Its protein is CASSIGGYGEPQHF.

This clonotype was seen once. CDR3 nucleotides: TGTGCCAGCAGCCCTCAGGGAGGGGGCAGTGGCTACACCTTC. This gives the protein CASSPQGGGSGYTF. The V call is TRBV7-6, the J call TRBJ1-2, with 7 bases that match TRBD1. The CDR3 is made up of 14 amino acids. V lost 5 bases, J lost 7 bases, and 10 bases stayed unmatched. Germline loops: CDR1 SGHVS, CDR2 FNYEAQ.

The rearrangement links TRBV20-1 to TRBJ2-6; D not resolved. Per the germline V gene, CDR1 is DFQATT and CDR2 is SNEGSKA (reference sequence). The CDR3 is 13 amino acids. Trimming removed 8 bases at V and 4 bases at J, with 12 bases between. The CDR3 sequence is CSSSTGGANVLTF. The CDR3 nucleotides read TGCAGTTCTTCCACCGGCGGGGCCAACGTCCTGACTTTC.

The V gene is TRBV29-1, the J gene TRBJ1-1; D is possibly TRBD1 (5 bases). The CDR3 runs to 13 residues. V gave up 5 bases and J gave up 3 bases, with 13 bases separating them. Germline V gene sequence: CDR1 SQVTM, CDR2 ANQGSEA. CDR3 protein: CSVSPGGDTEAFF. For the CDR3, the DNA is TGCAGCGTTTCTCCTGGGGGAGACACTGAAGCTTTCTTT.

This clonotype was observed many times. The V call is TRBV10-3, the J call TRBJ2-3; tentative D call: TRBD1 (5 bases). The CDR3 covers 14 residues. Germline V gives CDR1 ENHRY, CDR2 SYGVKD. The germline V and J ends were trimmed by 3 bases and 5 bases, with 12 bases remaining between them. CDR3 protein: CAISEARVVDTQYF. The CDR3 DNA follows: TGTGCCATCAGTGAAGCCAGGGTTGTAGATACGCAGTATTTT.

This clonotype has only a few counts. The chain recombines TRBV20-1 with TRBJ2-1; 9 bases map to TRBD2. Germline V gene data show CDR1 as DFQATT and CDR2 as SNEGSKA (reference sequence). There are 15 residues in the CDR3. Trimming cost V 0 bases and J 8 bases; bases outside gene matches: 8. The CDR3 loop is CSARDLAGSRHEQFF. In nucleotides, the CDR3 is TGCAGTGCTAGAGATCTAGCGGGATCCCGCCATGAGCAGTTCTTC.

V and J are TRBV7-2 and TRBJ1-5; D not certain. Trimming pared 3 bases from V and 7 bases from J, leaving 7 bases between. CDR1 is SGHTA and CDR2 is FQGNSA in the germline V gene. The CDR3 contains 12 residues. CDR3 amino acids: CASSLVEQPQHF. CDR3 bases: TGTGCCAGCAGCTTGGTAGAGCAGCCCCAGCATTTT. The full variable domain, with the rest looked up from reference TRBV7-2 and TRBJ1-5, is GAGVSQSPSNKVTEKGKDVELRCDPISGHTALYWYRQSLGQGLEFLIYFQGNSAPDKSGLPSDRFSAERTGGSVSTLTIQRTQQEDSAVYLCASSLVEQPQHFGDGTRLSIL.

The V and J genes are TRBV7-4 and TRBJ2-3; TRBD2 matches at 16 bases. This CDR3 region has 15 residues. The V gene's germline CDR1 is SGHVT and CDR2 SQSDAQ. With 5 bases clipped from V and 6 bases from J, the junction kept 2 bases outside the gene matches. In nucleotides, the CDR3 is TGTGCCAGCAGCGTGGGACTAGCGGGGGGGGATACGCAGTATTTT. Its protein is CASSVGLAGGDTQYF. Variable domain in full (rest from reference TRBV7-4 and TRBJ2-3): GAGVSQSPRYKVAKRGRDVALRCDSISGHVTLYWYRQTLGQGSEVLTYSQSDAQRDKSGRPSGRFSAERPERSVSTLKIQRTEQGDSAVYLCASSVGLAGGDTQYFGPGTRLTVL.

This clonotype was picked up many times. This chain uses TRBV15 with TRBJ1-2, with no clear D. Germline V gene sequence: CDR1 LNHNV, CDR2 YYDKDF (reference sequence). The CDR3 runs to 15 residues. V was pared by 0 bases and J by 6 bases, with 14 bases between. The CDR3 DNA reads TGTGCCACCAGCAGAGATTTTTCGGGGAAGGATGGCTACACCTTC. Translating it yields CATSRDFSGKDGYTF. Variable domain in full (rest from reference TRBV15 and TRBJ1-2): DAMVIQNPRYQVTQFGKPVTLSCSQTLNHNVMYWYQQKSSQAPKLLFHYYDKDFNNEADTPDNFQSRRPNTSFCFLDIRSPGLGDTAMYLCATSRDFSGKDGYTFGSGTRLTVV.

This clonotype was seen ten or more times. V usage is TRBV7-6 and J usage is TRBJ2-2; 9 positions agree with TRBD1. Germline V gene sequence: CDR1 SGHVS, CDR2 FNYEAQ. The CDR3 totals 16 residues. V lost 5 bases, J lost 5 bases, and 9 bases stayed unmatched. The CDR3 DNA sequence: TGTGCCAGCAGCCCTGACAGGGGGAGTTGGACCGGGGAGCTGTTTTTT. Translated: CASSPDRGSWTGELFF.